These 7 T cell receptor beta chains were all obtained from the same sample, sequenced in a study of T cell repertoires in cytomegalovirus infection. TCRdb itself ran the reads through MiXCR, one entry per CDR3 protein. The table has about 330,000 distinct CDR3 sequences, 9% to 9.5% seen once. The sequenced sample consisted of PBMCs. These receptors were obtained from a human donor in good health (CMV status not recorded). Some clones in this sample may be carry-over from other donors' samples.

This clonotype was observed a few times. The chain uses TRBV6-5 and TRBJ2-7; a possible D gene is TRBD1 (6 bases). Germline V CDR1 and CDR2: MNHEY, SVGAGI. The CDR3 is 13 residues long. Trimming took off 6 bases at V and 6 bases at J, with 15 bases between the two ends. In DNA, the CDR3 is TGTGCCAGCAGGTCGACACAGGGCGGCGAGCAGTACTTC. Translation gives CASRSTQGGEQYF.

This clonotype was observed at least ten times. The genes are TRBV7-2 and TRBJ2-7; D is unresolved. The germline V and J ends were trimmed by 0 bases and 0 bases, with 15 bases remaining between them. Per the germline V gene, CDR1 is SGHTA and CDR2 is FQGNSA. The CDR3 totals 17 residues. CDR3 in DNA: TGTGCCAGCAGCTTAGCTATACGTTCGAGTAGCTCCTACGAGCAGTACTTC. This codes for CASSLAIRSSSSYEQYF.

This clonotype was seen a handful of times. J is TRBJ1-2 and V is TRBV25-1; TRBD1 aligns across 8 bases. CDR3 length: 16 residues. The V segment lost 1 base and the J segment 7 bases; nucleotides outside the gene matches: 11. Germline CDR1 is MGHDK and CDR2 is SYGVNS. In nucleotides, the CDR3 is TGTGCCAGCAGTGAATCGAGCGGCAGGGGGCTTTTTGGCTACACCTTC. Translated, it gives CASSESSGRGLFGYTF.

This clonotype was detected many times. The DNA for the CDR3 is TGCAGTGCTAGAGATCGGCAGATCGAGGCTTTCTTT. It specifies CSARDRQIEAFF. The V gene is TRBV20-1, the J gene TRBJ1-1; D is uncertain. The V end was cut by 0 bases, the J end by 11 bases, with 13 bases between. CDR1 DFQATT and CDR2 SNEGSKA come from the germline V gene (reference sequence). This CDR3 comprises 12 residues.

A remark on this clonotype: At one end the junction does not follow the germline gene, possibly because of a read error. The chain recombines TRBV7-4 with TRBJ1-1; D not certain. Germline CDR1 and CDR2: SGHVT and SQSDAQ. The CDR3 has 14 residues. CDR3 coding DNA: TGTGCCAGAAGCTTGGCGGGTGCCAGCACTGAAGCTTTCTTT. It yields the protein CARSLAGASTEAFF.

This clonotype was detected a few times. The V call is TRBV6-1, the J call TRBJ2-1, with D perhaps matching TRBD1 (5 bases). The CDR3 totals 15 residues. Germline V gives CDR1 MNHNS, CDR2 SASEGT. V gave up 5 bases and J gave up 6 bases, with 17 bases separating them. This CDR3 is CASSSTEVVGNEQFF. For the CDR3, the DNA is TGTGCCAGCAGTTCGACAGAGGTGGTGGGCAATGAGCAGTTCTTC.

V gene TRBV6-5 combines with J gene TRBJ2-1; 14 nucleotides align to TRBD2. The CDR3 spans 21 residues. Per the germline V gene, CDR1 is MNHEY and CDR2 is SVGAGI. The trim removed 1 base at V and 0 bases at J, leaving 11 bases unmatched. This chain's CDR3 is CASSYFGLAGGSARSYNEQFF. In DNA form, the CDR3 reads TGTGCCAGCAGTTACTTCGGACTAGCGGGAGGCTCTGCCCGCTCCTACAATGAGCAGTTCTTC.